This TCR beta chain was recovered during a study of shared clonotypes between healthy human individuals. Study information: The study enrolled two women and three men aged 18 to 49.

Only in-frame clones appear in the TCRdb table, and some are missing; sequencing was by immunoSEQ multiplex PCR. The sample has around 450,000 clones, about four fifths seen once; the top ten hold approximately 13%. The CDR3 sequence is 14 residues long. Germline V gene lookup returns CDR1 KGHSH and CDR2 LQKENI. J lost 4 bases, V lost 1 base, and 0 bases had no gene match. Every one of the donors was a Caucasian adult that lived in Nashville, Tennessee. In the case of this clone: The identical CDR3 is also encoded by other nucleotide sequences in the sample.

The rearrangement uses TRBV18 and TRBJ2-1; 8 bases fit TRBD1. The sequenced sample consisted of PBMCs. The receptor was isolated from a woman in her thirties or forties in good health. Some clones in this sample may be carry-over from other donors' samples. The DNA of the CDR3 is TGTGCCAGCTCACCACGGACAGGGTACAATGAGCAGTTCTTC. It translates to CASSPRTGYNEQFF.